A selection of T cell receptor beta chains follows, all from one sample in a study of molecular identifiers for immune sequencing clone quantification. TCRdb re-called the PCR reads with MiXCR, one entry per CDR3 protein. This sample has some 590,000 distinct CDR3 sequences, with around 25% found just once. The material sequenced was naive CD8+ T cells from blood, with Jurkat cell RNA spiked in. Receptors were obtained from a human donor in good health. Some libraries in this study had Jurkat cell RNA spiked in. CDR3s include the opening cysteine and the closing phenylalanine or tryptophan. A D gene is named only where the DNA matches it firmly. Clone size is shown for a subset of rows, as once, few, many or a class of expanded clone.

j_gene: TRBJ1-1
v_gene: TRBV29-1
len: 12
d_gene: -
abundance: many
CDR3nt: TGCAGCGTTGTAGGGGAGACCACTGAAGCTTTCTTT
CDR3aa: CSVVGETTEAFF

j_gene: TRBJ2-2
v_gene: TRBV6-1
len: 13
d_gene: -
abundance: -
CDR3nt: TGTGCCAGCAGTGAAATCTCAACCGGGGAGCTGTTTTTT
CDR3aa: CASSEISTGELFF

j_gene: TRBJ1-1
v_gene: TRBV12-3/TRBV12-4
len: 11
d_gene: -
abundance: -
CDR3nt: TGTGCCAGCAGTTTCGGCAGGGGAGCTTTCTTT
CDR3aa: CASSFGRGAFF

j_gene: TRBJ2-7
v_gene: TRBV7-9
len: 14
d_gene: TRBD2
abundance: -
CDR3nt: TGTGCCAGCAGCTGGAGCGCGGGAGTCCCCGAGCAGTACTTC
CDR3aa: CASSWSAGVPEQYF

j_gene: TRBJ2-7
v_gene: TRBV9
len: 16
d_gene: TRBD2
abundance: -
CDR3nt: TGTGCCAGCACCGGACTAGCGGGAGGGCCAGTCTCCGAGCAGTACTTC
CDR3aa: CASTGLAGGPVSEQYF

j_gene: TRBJ2-2
v_gene: TRBV7-2
len: 17
d_gene: -
abundance: -
CDR3nt: TGTGCCAGCAGCTTATACGTGGGACGGGGGACCACCGGGGAGCTGTTTTTT
CDR3aa: CASSLYVGRGTTGELFF

j_gene: TRBJ2-7
v_gene: TRBV4-2
len: 15
d_gene: TRBD2
abundance: many
CDR3nt: TGTGCCAGCAGCCAAACGGTAGCGGGAGGGGATGAGCAGTACTTC
CDR3aa: CASSQTVAGGDEQYF

j_gene: TRBJ2-7
v_gene: TRBV21-1
len: 14
d_gene: -
abundance: many
CDR3nt: TGTGCCAGCAGCAAAAGGAGGGTCGCCTACGAGCAGTACTTC
CDR3aa: CASSKRRVAYEQYF

j_gene: TRBJ2-3
v_gene: TRBV18
len: 14
d_gene: -
abundance: many
CDR3nt: TGTGCCAGCTCACCATCGGATTGGGGAGATACGCAGTATTTT
CDR3aa: CASSPSDWGDTQYF

j_gene: TRBJ2-7
v_gene: TRBV6-6
len: 13
d_gene: -
abundance: many
CDR3nt: TGTGCCAGCAGTTACTCGAAAGTCTACGAGCAGTACTTC
CDR3aa: CASSYSKVYEQYF

j_gene: TRBJ2-7
v_gene: TRBV4-1
len: 15
d_gene: -
abundance: -
CDR3nt: TGCGCCAACAGGCATACGTCGAACCCCTCCTACGAGCAGTACTTC
CDR3aa: CANRHTSNPSYEQYF

j_gene: TRBJ2-2
v_gene: TRBV7-2
len: 18
d_gene: TRBD2
abundance: few
CDR3nt: TGTGCCAGCAGCTCCGGGACTAGCGGGGGGGCTAAGGGCGGGGAGCTGTTTTTT
CDR3aa: CASSSGTSGGAKGGELFF

j_gene: TRBJ1-2
v_gene: TRBV6-2/TRBV6-3
len: 18
d_gene: -
abundance: few
CDR3nt: TGTGCCAGCAGTTATCGGACGGAGCCTGTCCCGAACTCCTATGGCTACACCTTC
CDR3aa: CASSYRTEPVPNSYGYTF

j_gene: TRBJ2-3
v_gene: TRBV20-1
len: 17
d_gene: -
abundance: few
CDR3nt: TGCAGTGCTAGAGACTGGCGGAGGGTAGAGGAGACAGATACGCAGTATTTT
CDR3aa: CSARDWRRVEETDTQYF

j_gene: TRBJ2-3
v_gene: TRBV7-2
len: 16
d_gene: -
abundance: many
CDR3nt: TGTGCCAGCAAGTTTACAGCAGGGGGACTCACAGATACGCAGTATTTT
CDR3aa: CASKFTAGGLTDTQYF

j_gene: TRBJ1-2
v_gene: TRBV13
len: 17
d_gene: -
abundance: -
CDR3nt: TGTGCCAGCAGCTTCGCTCTGGTCAGAAGATATGACTATGGCTACACCTTC
CDR3aa: CASSFALVRRYDYGYTF

j_gene: TRBJ1-5
v_gene: TRBV7-2
len: 13
d_gene: -
abundance: many
CDR3nt: TGTGCCAGCAGCTTTTGGGGTGATCAGCCCCAGCATTTT
CDR3aa: CASSFWGDQPQHF

j_gene: TRBJ2-7
v_gene: TRBV4-3
len: 15
d_gene: -
abundance: few
CDR3nt: TGCGCCAGCAGCCAATTCAGGGGCGTGGGTTACGAGCAGTACTTC
CDR3aa: CASSQFRGVGYEQYF